The T cell receptor (beta chain) under discussion was sequenced for a study of blood T cell repertoires in COVID-19. Individuals aged 18 to 89 years were recruited from fewer than 30 US areas. Original analysis: Estimated nucleated cell counts came from reference gene primer amplification. Clones were sequenced by immunoSEQ multiplex PCR, and TCRdb holds only the in-frame ones, with some missing. The V and J calls and clone size were taken over from that table, and D and trimming were inferred from the DNA. The repertoire holds 400,000 to 500,000 clones, with approximately 90% as singletons. This CDR3 has 17 residues. Trimming removed 1 base at V and 4 bases at J, with 14 bases between. CDR1 is MNHNS, CDR2 SASEGT, per germline.

The source of this sequence is a woman in her late teens or twenties who had been exposed to COVID-19. The sequencing input was PBMCs or T cells enriched from blood (not recorded which). This rearrangement joins TRBV6-1 to TRBJ2-6; D is perhaps TRBD1 (6 bases). Here the CDR3 reads CASSEVWGQSGANVLTF. The CDR3 coding sequence is TGTGCCAGCAGTGAAGTCTGGGGGCAGTCGGGGGCCAACGTCCTGACTTTC.